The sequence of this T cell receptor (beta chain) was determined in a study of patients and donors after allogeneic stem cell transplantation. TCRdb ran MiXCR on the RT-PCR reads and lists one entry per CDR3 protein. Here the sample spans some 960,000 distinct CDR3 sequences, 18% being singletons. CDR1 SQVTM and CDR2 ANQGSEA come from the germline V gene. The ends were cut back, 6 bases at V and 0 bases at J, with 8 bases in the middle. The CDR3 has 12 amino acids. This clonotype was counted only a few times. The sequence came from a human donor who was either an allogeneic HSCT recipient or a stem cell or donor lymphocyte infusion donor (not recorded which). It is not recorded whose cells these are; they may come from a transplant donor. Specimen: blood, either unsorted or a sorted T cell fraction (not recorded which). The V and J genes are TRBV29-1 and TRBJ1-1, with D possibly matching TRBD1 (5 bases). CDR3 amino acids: CSVQTVNTEAFF. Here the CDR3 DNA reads TGCAGCGTCCAGACAGTGAACACTGAAGCTTTCTTT.